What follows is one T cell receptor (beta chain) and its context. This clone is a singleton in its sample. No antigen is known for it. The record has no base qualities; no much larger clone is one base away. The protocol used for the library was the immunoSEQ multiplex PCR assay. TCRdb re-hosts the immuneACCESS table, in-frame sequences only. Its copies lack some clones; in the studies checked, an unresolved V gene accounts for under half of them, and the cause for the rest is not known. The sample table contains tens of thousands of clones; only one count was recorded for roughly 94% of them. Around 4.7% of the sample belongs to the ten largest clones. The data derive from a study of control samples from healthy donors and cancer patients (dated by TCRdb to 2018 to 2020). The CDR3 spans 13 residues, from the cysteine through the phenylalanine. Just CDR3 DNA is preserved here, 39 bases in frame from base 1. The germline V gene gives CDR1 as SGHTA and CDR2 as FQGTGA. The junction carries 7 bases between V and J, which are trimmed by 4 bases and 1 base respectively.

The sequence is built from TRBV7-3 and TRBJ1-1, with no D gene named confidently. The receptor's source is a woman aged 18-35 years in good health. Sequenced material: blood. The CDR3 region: CASSSMRNTEAFF. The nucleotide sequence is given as TGTGCCAGCAGCTCGATGAGGAACACTGAAGCTTTCTTT.